Listed below are T cell receptor beta chains from one sample, sequenced in a study of identical twins. TCRdb analysed the 5' RACE reads with MiXCR anew, one entry per CDR3 protein. The table has 1.5 million or so distinct CDR3 sequences, roughly a third seen once. Sequences were obtained from cord blood. These receptors came from a newborn girl in good health. CDR3s include the opening cysteine and the closing phenylalanine or tryptophan. Each record gives: V gene, clone size, D gene, J gene, CDR3 protein, CDR3 DNA. The D gene is left open where the match is weak. A clone size is listed for some rows: how often the clone was seen (once, few, many), or a class if it is expanded.

v_call: TRBV20-1; clone_size: -; d_call: -; j_call: TRBJ2-1; cdr3_aa: CSASRYGGNEQSF; cdr3_nt: TGCAGTGCTAGCAGGTATGGAGGCAATGAGCAGTCCTTC
v_call: TRBV7-9; clone_size: few; d_call: -; j_call: TRBJ2-5; cdr3_aa: CASSLNFGVGLSQETQYF; cdr3_nt: TGTGCCAGCAGCTTAAATTTCGGAGTGGGGTTGTCCCAAGAGACCCAGTACTTC
v_call: TRBV7-7; clone_size: -; d_call: -; j_call: TRBJ2-5; cdr3_aa: CASSRTQFGETQYF; cdr3_nt: TGTGCCAGCAGCAGGACTCAGTTTGGGGAGACCCAGTACTTC
v_call: TRBV29-1; clone_size: few; d_call: -; j_call: TRBJ1-1; cdr3_aa: CSAVGTMNTEAFF; cdr3_nt: TGCAGCGCTGTAGGGACCATGAACACTGAAGCTTTCTTT
v_call: TRBV6-1; clone_size: -; d_call: -; j_call: TRBJ2-2; cdr3_aa: CASSERRQNTGELFF; cdr3_nt: TGTGCCAGCAGTGAACGCCGACAGAACACCGGGGAGCTGTTTTTT
v_call: TRBV6-6; clone_size: -; d_call: -; j_call: TRBJ2-2; cdr3_aa: CASSLVYGELFF; cdr3_nt: TGTGCCAGCAGCCTCGTCTACGGGGAGCTGTTTTTT
v_call: TRBV4-2; clone_size: -; d_call: -; j_call: TRBJ2-1; cdr3_aa: CASSQASVVRRASSYNEQFF; cdr3_nt: TGTGCCAGCAGCCAAGCGTCGGTAGTGAGGCGGGCAAGCTCCTACAATGAGCAGTTCTTC
v_call: TRBV20-1; clone_size: -; d_call: -; j_call: TRBJ2-5; cdr3_aa: CSASNSWGTQYF; cdr3_nt: TGCAGTGCTAGTAATTCGTGGGGGACCCAGTACTTC
v_call: TRBV7-6; clone_size: few; d_call: TRBD2; j_call: TRBJ2-1; cdr3_aa: CASSPVAGAYNEQFF; cdr3_nt: TGTGCCAGCAGCCCCGTAGCGGGAGCTTACAATGAGCAGTTCTTC
v_call: TRBV12-3/TRBV12-4; clone_size: many; d_call: -; j_call: TRBJ1-5; cdr3_aa: CASSFLGVNQPQHF; cdr3_nt: TGTGCCAGCAGTTTCCTCGGCGTTAATCAGCCCCAGCATTTT
v_call: TRBV27; clone_size: few; d_call: -; j_call: TRBJ2-7; cdr3_aa: CASSLGGRGNLYEQYF; cdr3_nt: TGTGCCAGCAGTTTAGGGGGCAGGGGAAACCTCTACGAGCAGTACTTC
v_call: TRBV24-1; clone_size: many; d_call: -; j_call: TRBJ2-3; cdr3_aa: CATSDHSVDTQYF; cdr3_nt: TGTGCCACCAGTGACCATAGTGTGGATACGCAGTATTTT
v_call: TRBV6-1; clone_size: -; d_call: TRBD1; j_call: TRBJ2-2; cdr3_aa: CASRLQGAANTGELFF; cdr3_nt: TGTGCCAGCAGACTACAGGGGGCCGCGAACACCGGGGAGCTGTTTTTT
v_call: TRBV14; clone_size: few; d_call: TRBD1; j_call: TRBJ2-3; cdr3_aa: CASSRSERAGTGRKDTQYF; cdr3_nt: TGTGCCAGCAGCCGAAGCGAGAGGGCCGGGACAGGGAGGAAAGATACGCAGTATTTT
v_call: TRBV25-1; clone_size: -; d_call: -; j_call: TRBJ2-7; cdr3_aa: CASSELEGSSYNEQYF; cdr3_nt: TGTGCCAGCAGTGAATTGGAGGGGAGCTCCTACAATGAGCAGTACTTC
v_call: TRBV10-2; clone_size: -; d_call: -; j_call: TRBJ2-3; cdr3_aa: CASSPAASDRFSTDTQYF; cdr3_nt: TGCGCCAGCAGTCCGGCCGCCAGCGACAGGTTTAGCACAGATACGCAGTATTTT
v_call: TRBV5-1; clone_size: few; d_call: TRBD2; j_call: TRBJ2-1; cdr3_aa: CASSSRASGRGNEQFF; cdr3_nt: TGCGCCAGCAGCTCACGAGCTAGCGGGAGGGGCAATGAGCAGTTCTTC
v_call: TRBV18; clone_size: few; d_call: -; j_call: TRBJ2-4; cdr3_aa: CASSPNRENIQYF; cdr3_nt: TGTGCCAGCTCGCCTAACAGGGAAAACATTCAGTACTTC
v_call: TRBV20-1; clone_size: few; d_call: TRBD1; j_call: TRBJ1-1; cdr3_aa: CSARAGGRDTEAFF; cdr3_nt: TGCAGTGCTAGGGCAGGGGGTCGGGACACTGAAGCTTTCTTT
v_call: TRBV5-6; clone_size: few; d_call: -; j_call: TRBJ1-2; cdr3_aa: CASSHQWGSNYGYTF; cdr3_nt: TGTGCCAGCAGCCACCAGTGGGGTTCTAACTATGGCTACACCTTC
v_call: TRBV20-1; clone_size: -; d_call: TRBD1; j_call: TRBJ1-6; cdr3_aa: CSATLEGAYSSPLHF; cdr3_nt: TGCAGTGCTACCCTTGAGGGGGCCTATTCCTCACCCCTCCACTTT
v_call: TRBV12-3/TRBV12-4; clone_size: -; d_call: -; j_call: TRBJ2-4; cdr3_aa: CASRGPRAAKNIQYF; cdr3_nt: TGTGCCAGCAGGGGTCCCAGGGCGGCCAAAAACATTCAGTACTTC
v_call: TRBV20-1; clone_size: few; d_call: -; j_call: TRBJ1-2; cdr3_aa: CSAPGLYYGYTF; cdr3_nt: TGCAGTGCCCCAGGGCTATACTATGGCTACACCTTC
v_call: TRBV20-1; clone_size: -; d_call: TRBD1; j_call: TRBJ1-1; cdr3_aa: CSATARTGGWDTEAFF; cdr3_nt: TGCAGTGCTACCGCCCGGACAGGGGGTTGGGACACTGAAGCTTTCTTT
v_call: TRBV28; clone_size: once; d_call: -; j_call: TRBJ2-7; cdr3_aa: CASRPGTAGLHEQYF; cdr3_nt: TGTGCCAGCAGGCCCGGGACGGCAGGGCTCCACGAGCAGTACTTC
v_call: TRBV7-2; clone_size: few; d_call: -; j_call: TRBJ2-1; cdr3_aa: CASSLVGANNNEQFF; cdr3_nt: TGTGCCAGCAGCTTAGTAGGGGCAAACAACAATGAGCAGTTCTTC
v_call: TRBV10-1; clone_size: few; d_call: TRBD1; j_call: TRBJ2-3; cdr3_aa: CASSETTGYTDTQYF; cdr3_nt: TGCGCCAGCAGTGAGACGACAGGGTACACAGATACGCAGTATTTT
v_call: TRBV13; clone_size: few; d_call: TRBD1; j_call: TRBJ2-5; cdr3_aa: CASSPGTGGQYF; cdr3_nt: TGTGCCAGCAGCCCTGGGACAGGGGGACAGTACTTC
v_call: TRBV12-3/TRBV12-4; clone_size: many; d_call: -; j_call: TRBJ2-6; cdr3_aa: CASSLESNVLTF; cdr3_nt: TGTGCCAGCAGTTTAGAGTCCAACGTCCTGACTTTC
v_call: TRBV7-2; clone_size: -; d_call: -; j_call: TRBJ2-1; cdr3_aa: CASSFPRAGTAYNEQFF; cdr3_nt: TGTGCCAGCAGCTTCCCCCGAGCGGGGACAGCCTACAATGAGCAGTTCTTC
v_call: TRBV27; clone_size: few; d_call: TRBD2; j_call: TRBJ2-3; cdr3_aa: CASSLSPTSGGLDTQYF; cdr3_nt: TGTGCCAGCAGTTTATCCCCCACTAGCGGGGGGTTAGATACGCAGTATTTT
v_call: TRBV20-1; clone_size: many; d_call: -; j_call: TRBJ1-5; cdr3_aa: CSARSISNQPQHF; cdr3_nt: TGCAGTGCTAGGAGTATTAGCAATCAGCCCCAGCATTTT
v_call: TRBV7-2; clone_size: -; d_call: TRBD2; j_call: TRBJ2-3; cdr3_aa: CASSSGLAGNTQYF; cdr3_nt: TGTGCCAGCAGCTCTGGACTAGCGGGGAACACGCAGTATTTT
v_call: TRBV2; clone_size: -; d_call: TRBD1; j_call: TRBJ1-3; cdr3_aa: CASSGRLIEPGQHSGNTIYF; cdr3_nt: TGTGCCAGCAGTGGGAGGTTAATCGAACCGGGACAGCACTCTGGAAACACCATATATTTT
v_call: TRBV24-1; clone_size: -; d_call: -; j_call: TRBJ2-3; cdr3_aa: CATRSSTPSTDTQYF; cdr3_nt: TGTGCCACCAGGAGTAGCACTCCTAGCACAGATACGCAGTATTTT
v_call: TRBV28; clone_size: -; d_call: TRBD2; j_call: TRBJ2-5; cdr3_aa: CASNAFFGTSGMGIYEHYF; cdr3_nt: TGTGCCAGCAATGCTTTTTTTGGGACTAGCGGGATGGGGATCTACGAGCACTACTTC
v_call: TRBV10-3; clone_size: few; d_call: -; j_call: TRBJ1-2; cdr3_aa: CAISESMRVAYGYTF; cdr3_nt: TGTGCCATCAGTGAGTCGATGAGGGTAGCCTATGGCTACACCTTC
v_call: TRBV13; clone_size: few; d_call: -; j_call: TRBJ1-6; cdr3_aa: CASSQEGLSYNSPLHF; cdr3_nt: TGTGCCAGCAGCCAGGAAGGGCTCTCCTATAATTCACCCCTCCACTTT
v_call: TRBV27; clone_size: -; d_call: TRBD2; j_call: TRBJ2-7; cdr3_aa: CASGVGLVYEQYF; cdr3_nt: TGTGCCAGCGGCGTGGGACTAGTCTACGAGCAGTACTTC
v_call: TRBV21-1; clone_size: -; d_call: -; j_call: TRBJ2-2; cdr3_aa: CASPHSGADGTGELFF; cdr3_nt: TGTGCCAGCCCTCACTCTGGGGCGGACGGTACCGGGGAGCTGTTTTTT
v_call: TRBV6-5; clone_size: many; d_call: -; j_call: TRBJ2-3; cdr3_aa: CASSRTTHTDTQYF; cdr3_nt: TGTGCCAGCAGTCGGACTACCCACACAGATACGCAGTATTTT
v_call: TRBV4-1; clone_size: few; d_call: TRBD2; j_call: TRBJ2-1; cdr3_aa: CASSHPGLAGNEQFF; cdr3_nt: TGCGCCAGCAGCCATCCCGGACTAGCGGGAAATGAGCAGTTCTTC
v_call: TRBV27; clone_size: -; d_call: -; j_call: TRBJ1-5; cdr3_aa: CASSATGAFQPQHF; cdr3_nt: TGTGCCAGCAGTGCCACGGGGGCGTTTCAGCCCCAGCATTTT
v_call: TRBV24-1; clone_size: -; d_call: TRBD1; j_call: TRBJ2-7; cdr3_aa: CATSDSGQGNHEQYF; cdr3_nt: TGTGCCACCAGTGACTCAGGACAGGGAAACCACGAGCAGTACTTC
v_call: TRBV5-1; clone_size: few; d_call: -; j_call: TRBJ2-7; cdr3_aa: CASSLEAGSSEQYF; cdr3_nt: TGCGCCAGCAGCTTGGAGGCAGGGTCGAGCGAGCAGTACTTC
v_call: TRBV20-1; clone_size: -; d_call: -; j_call: TRBJ1-1; cdr3_aa: CSAGGRKNTEAFF; cdr3_nt: TGCAGTGCTGGAGGCAGGAAGAACACTGAAGCTTTCTTT
v_call: TRBV15; clone_size: few; d_call: TRBD1; j_call: TRBJ1-2; cdr3_aa: CATSIGTGSSYTF; cdr3_nt: TGTGCCACCAGCATAGGGACAGGGAGCAGCTACACCTTC
v_call: TRBV5-1; clone_size: -; d_call: TRBD2; j_call: TRBJ2-1; cdr3_aa: CASSPRTSGVAYNEQFF; cdr3_nt: TGCGCCAGCAGCCCCCGGACTAGCGGGGTGGCTTACAATGAGCAGTTCTTC
v_call: TRBV4-1; clone_size: few; d_call: -; j_call: TRBJ2-4; cdr3_aa: CASSQDSRQGVREQYF; cdr3_nt: TGCGCCAGCAGCCAAGATAGTCGGCAGGGAGTGAGGGAGCAGTACTTC
v_call: TRBV6-6; clone_size: -; d_call: -; j_call: TRBJ1-4; cdr3_aa: CASGYPATGNEKLFF; cdr3_nt: TGTGCCAGCGGATACCCCGCTACGGGTAATGAAAAACTGTTTTTT
v_call: TRBV11-2; clone_size: -; d_call: -; j_call: TRBJ1-6; cdr3_aa: CASSLEGRPPLHF; cdr3_nt: TGTGCCAGCAGCTTAGAGGGTCGTCCACCCCTCCACTTT
v_call: TRBV28; clone_size: -; d_call: -; j_call: TRBJ2-7; cdr3_aa: CASSPFSLGGHEQYF; cdr3_nt: TGTGCCAGCAGCCCCTTCTCCTTAGGGGGTCACGAGCAGTACTTC
v_call: TRBV6-1; clone_size: few; d_call: -; j_call: TRBJ1-2; cdr3_aa: CASSEGRVYTF; cdr3_nt: TGTGCCAGCAGTGAAGGGCGGGTCTACACCTTC
v_call: TRBV4-1; clone_size: once; d_call: TRBD1; j_call: TRBJ2-1; cdr3_aa: CASSQEQGAPYNEQFF; cdr3_nt: TGCGCCAGCAGCCAAGAACAGGGGGCCCCCTACAATGAGCAGTTCTTC
v_call: TRBV7-2; clone_size: few; d_call: -; j_call: TRBJ1-2; cdr3_aa: CASSRWWGPSNYGYTF; cdr3_nt: TGTGCCAGCAGCCGATGGTGGGGGCCTTCTAACTATGGCTACACCTTC
v_call: TRBV7-8; clone_size: few; d_call: TRBD1; j_call: TRBJ2-7; cdr3_aa: CASSQPTGIGRYEQYF; cdr3_nt: TGTGCCAGCAGCCAGCCGACAGGGATCGGGCGCTACGAGCAGTACTTC
v_call: TRBV20-1; clone_size: once; d_call: -; j_call: TRBJ1-5; cdr3_aa: CSASPPLGYSNQPQHF; cdr3_nt: TGCAGTGCTAGCCCCCCACTGGGATATAGCAATCAGCCCCAGCATTTT
v_call: TRBV20-1; clone_size: few; d_call: TRBD1; j_call: TRBJ2-7; cdr3_aa: CSARGDSNLYEQYF; cdr3_nt: TGCAGTGCTAGAGGGGACAGCAATCTCTACGAGCAGTACTTC
v_call: TRBV7-2; clone_size: few; d_call: -; j_call: TRBJ2-3; cdr3_aa: CASSLAPPTDTQYF; cdr3_nt: TGTGCCAGCAGCTTAGCGCCCCCAACAGATACGCAGTATTTT